This record looks at one T cell receptor beta chain sequence and its context. The sample belongs to a study of blood T cell repertoires in COVID-19. Study overall: T cells, B-cell-depleted T cells, or PBMCs supplied cDNA or gDNA.

Some clones are missing from TCRdb's copy, which holds only in-frame ones; the method was immunoSEQ multiplex PCR. This table has 200,000 to 250,000 clones, approximately 85% appearing once. Patients in Seattle were enrolled during active infection, then followed longitudinally. Sequenced material: peripheral blood. The origin of this receptor is a woman aged 80 or over with COVID-19, enrolled during active disease.

DNA of the CDR3: TGCGCCAGCAGCTTGGGACAGTCTGGGGCCAACGTCCTGACTTTC. Its translation: CASSLGQSGANVLTF. V and J are TRBV5-1 and TRBJ2-6; D may be TRBD1 (5 bases). Looked up from germline, CDR1 is SGHRS and CDR2 is YFSETQ. The CDR3 extends over 15 amino acids. V lost 0 bases and J lost 1, with 5 bases in between.